The present T cell receptor beta chain was sequenced within a study of T cell responses to AZD1222 COVID-19 vaccine (dated by TCRdb to the early 2020s). Turning to the overall study: A total of approximately 240 trial participants underwent TCR sequencing, of whom about 210 received two doses of AZD1222 and some 25 received two doses of the MenACWY control vaccine. Trial participants were enrolled by age into subgroups of 18-55, 56-69 and 70-plus years, and about 150, 27 and 61 TCR-sequenced participants, respectively, were included in these subgroups. Broad study findings and their caveats: The vaccine-associated CD4 TCRs covered the entire spike protein, and the dominant responses fell in regions 160-218 and 743-854. The 56-69-year group was small, and its depth increase did not reach significance, likely because of low power. Conclusions about previously exposed vaccinees are limited, since just a handful of AZD1222 recipients were seropositive for SARS-CoV-2 at baseline. After two AZD1222 doses, spike-specific TCR breadth and depth were significantly higher than at day 0 and than in MenACWY recipients. Reportedly, close to half of the unique spike-specific TCRs recognized epitopes lying outside the regions that are mutated in the B.1.351 and B.1.1.7 variants. Most participants were white British and females outnumbered males, and the authors suggested that clonal diversity may have been underestimated. Because no day 14 peak-response samples were available, the repertoires could be characterized only after the peak T cell response.

This clone was seen a few times. Its binding antigen is unknown. Base qualities are not provided; no much larger clone lies one nucleotide away. Reading the label with the study, this specimen's time point is: about 28 days (+/-7) after the second vaccine dose. Because spike-specific TCR depth and breadth did not differ between the two schedules, AZD1222 recipients who got a second dose at roughly 4 weeks were pooled with those who got a second dose at roughly 12 weeks. Vaccinee samples were obtained from the UK trials COV001 and COV002, which included a single-blind randomized controlled phase 2/3 trial of AZD1222 (ChAdOx1 nCoV-19) in healthy adults. For TCRbeta chain sequencing, PBMC samples from trial participants were taken at day 0 and at day 28 after the second dose. The CDR3 runs 14 amino acids, cysteine and phenylalanine included. Only CDR3 DNA is held: 42 bases, read in frame from base 1. Taken from the germline V gene, the CDR1 and CDR2 loops are SGHVS and FNYEAQ. Germline trimming amounts to 5 bases on V and 10 bases on J, with 8 as the count of junction bases outside the gene matches.

The CDR3 regions of human TCRbeta chains were analyzed by immunosequencing. As for how the authors treated the data: TCRs in the repertoires were matched against a reference library of SARS-CoV-2-specific TCRs that had been generated with the MIRA antigen-specificity platform. Breadth was defined as the fraction of unique TCRs that were SARS-CoV-2-associated, and depth was defined as the fraction of total T cells that were SARS-CoV-2-associated. Each spike-specific TCR was assigned to its reactive spike region and to a CD4 or CD8 class using the MIRA data. Log10-transformed breadth and depth values were compared by one-way ANOVA with Sidak's multiple comparisons tests. TCRdb limited this immuneACCESS table to in-frame rearrangements with V and J called. A share of clones is missing; checked studies link under half to unresolved V genes, and the rest is unexplained. That table furnishes V, J and clone size, whereas the DNA furnished D and trimming. This sample comprises around 120,000 clones, roughly 92% of them detected only once. Clones ranked in the top ten supply roughly 1.5% of the sample.

This sample comprised peripheral blood, obtained 28 days after the second AZD1222 dose. The chain employs TRBV7-6 and TRBJ1-4; 9 central bases correspond to TRBD1. This TCR derives from an adult who received the AZD1222 COVID-19 vaccine. At the DNA level, the sequence is TGTGCCAGCAGCCCGGGACAGGGCTCTGGAAAACTGTTTTTT. Translated, it reads CASSPGQGSGKLFF.